This is a list of T cell receptor beta chains from one sample in a study of blood T cell repertoires in COVID-19. Clones were read by immunoSEQ multiplex PCR, and TCRdb kept only the in-frame ones, dropping some. The sample records about 180,000 clones, 75% to 90% being singletons. Sequencing was carried out using PBMCs or T cells enriched from blood (not recorded which). The receptor set was obtained from a man aged 40-50 years who had recovered from COVID-19. The CDR3 runs from the conserved cysteine through the conserved F or W.

11,TRBV11-2,TRBJ2-1,CASSSYTGMFF
14,TRBV24-1,TRBJ1-2,CATSDDPRDYGYTF
14,TRBV11-2,TRBJ1-1,CASSLGVSATEAFF
15,TRBV9,TRBJ1-6,CASSVTTGRNSPLHF
12,TRBV29-1,TRBJ2-1,CSVGSVNREQFF
18,TRBV11-2,TRBJ2-3,CASSPDRGRGAMTDTQYF
13,TRBV28,TRBJ1-1,CASSSGQLGEAFF
11,TRBV20-1,TRBJ2-1,CSATLQREQFF
14,TRBV5-6,TRBJ2-7,CASSFPGQGYEQYF
15,TRBV27,TRBJ1-5,CASSWTGQRDQPQHF
14,TRBV6-5,TRBJ2-7,CASSSGQGSHEQYF
16,TRBV9,TRBJ1-1,CASSHGHKQGNTEAFF
13,TRBV7-3,TRBJ1-1,CASSFDSNTEAFF
14,TRBV5-6,TRBJ2-7,CASSSPGRGLEQYF
16,TRBV5-5,TRBJ1-5,CASSLAVGQGEQPQHF
16,TRBV5-4,TRBJ2-2,CASSFSLGLTTGELFF